Sequencing of this T cell receptor beta chain was carried out in a study of T cells in women clearing cervical HPV infection. On the study more broadly: Controls were women whose single incident HPV16 infection cleared within 12 months without precancer or cancer. Only a few women had HLA typing results available.

Produced via immunoSEQ multiplex PCR; TCRdb's table is partial and in-frame only. The table for this sample gives around 30,000 clones. A remark on this clone: Read coverage stops 3 residues before the CDR3 terminus; the germline J gene supplies the remainder.

Prevalent HPV16 infections were excluded; only incident single HPV16 infections included. Cervical HPV DNA detected by MY09/MY11 PCR, typed by dot-blot. CDR3 length: 14 residues. Germline V gives CDR1 LNHDA, CDR2 SQIVND (reference sequence). The specimen sequenced was blood buffy coat. This clonotype originated in a woman aged 18-70 years with a cervical HPV16 infection that either progressed to CIN3+ or cleared (not recorded which). The rearrangement uses TRBV19 and TRBJ2-3; D ambiguous. The CDR3 bases that were read are TGTGCCACCTCCAAAAGGGCGTACCAAGAGACG. Protein: CATSKRAYQET. The CDR3, in full, reads CATSKRAYQETQYF.